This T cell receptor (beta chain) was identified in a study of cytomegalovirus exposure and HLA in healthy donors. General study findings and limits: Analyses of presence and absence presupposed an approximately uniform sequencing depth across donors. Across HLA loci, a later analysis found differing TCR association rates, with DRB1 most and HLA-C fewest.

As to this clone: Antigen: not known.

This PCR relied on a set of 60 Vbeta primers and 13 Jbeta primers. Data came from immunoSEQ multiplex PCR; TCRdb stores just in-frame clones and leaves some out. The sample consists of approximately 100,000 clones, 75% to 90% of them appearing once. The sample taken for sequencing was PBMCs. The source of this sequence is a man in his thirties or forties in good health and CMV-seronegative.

The CDR3 DNA sequence: TGTGCCAGCAGCGATCTGAGCGAGCAGTACTTC. Translation gives CASSDLSEQYF. This chain uses TRBV9 with TRBJ2-7; D unresolved. Trimming pared 3 bases from V and 6 bases from J, leaving 7 bases between. In germline, CDR1 is SGDLS, CDR2 YYNGEE. The CDR3 runs to 11 residues.